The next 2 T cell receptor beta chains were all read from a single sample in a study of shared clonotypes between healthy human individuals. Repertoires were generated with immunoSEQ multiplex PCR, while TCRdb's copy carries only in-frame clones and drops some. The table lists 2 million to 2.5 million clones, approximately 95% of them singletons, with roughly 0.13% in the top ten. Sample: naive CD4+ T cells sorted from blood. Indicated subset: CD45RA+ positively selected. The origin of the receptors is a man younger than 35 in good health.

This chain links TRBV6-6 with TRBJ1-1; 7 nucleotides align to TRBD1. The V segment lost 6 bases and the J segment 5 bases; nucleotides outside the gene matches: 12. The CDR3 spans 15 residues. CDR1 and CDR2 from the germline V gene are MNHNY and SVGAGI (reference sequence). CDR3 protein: CASSREDRSRTEAFF. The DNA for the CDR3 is TGTGCCAGCAGCAGAGAGGACAGGTCAAGAACTGAAGCTTTCTTT.

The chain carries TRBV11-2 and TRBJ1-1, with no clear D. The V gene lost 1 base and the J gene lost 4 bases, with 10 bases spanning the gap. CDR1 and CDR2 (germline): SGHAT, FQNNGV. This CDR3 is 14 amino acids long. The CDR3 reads CASSLGLFGTEAFF. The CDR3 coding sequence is TGTGCCAGCAGCTTAGGGCTATTTGGCACTGAAGCTTTCTTT.